This T cell receptor beta chain was recovered during a study of blood T cell repertoires in COVID-19. Across the study: Whether acute or convalescent, the COVID-19 samples came from the United States, Italy and Spain. The cDNA or gDNA used as material had been derived from T cells, B-cell-depleted T cells, or PBMCs.

Seattle's enrolled individuals joined amid active infection and were then monitored longitudinally. In the authors' workflow: Scientists estimated how many nucleated cells there were by amplifying reference gene primers. The table came from immunoSEQ multiplex PCR; TCRdb's copy has only in-frame clones and leaves some out. That table gives V, J and clone size, and the DNA gave D and trimming. This table holds around 170,000 clones, about four fifths found once. This CDR3 has 15 residues. Per germline, CDR1 MGHRA and CDR2 YSYEKL. V was trimmed by 0 bases and J by 5 bases, leaving 13 bases between them.

The clonotype originates from a woman aged 70 to 79 with COVID-19, enrolled during active disease. Sequenced input: peripheral blood. This chain connects TRBV4-1 to TRBJ1-2; possible D gene TRBD1, 6 bases. The CDR3 region has the DNA TGCGCCAGCAGCCAAGATAAGGGGGGGCCTTATGGCTACACCTTC. It yields the protein CASSQDKGGPYGYTF.